This TCR beta chain was sequenced during a study of cytomegalovirus exposure and HLA in healthy donors. Study information: For the roughly 400 genotyped donors, over 80% fell within the Caucasian-associated ancestry cluster.

J was trimmed by 10 bases and V by 0 bases; bases with no gene match: 8. This CDR3 spans 16 amino acids. The germline V gene encodes CDR1 SGHTA and CDR2 FQGNSA. Overall study findings and caveats: Most TCR sequences were rare, but some public TCRs occurred in many donors.

PCR primers comprised 60 Vbeta and 13 Jbeta primers. Generated by immunoSEQ multiplex PCR, the TCRdb table keeps only in-frame clones and is missing some. The sample lists about 170,000 clones, approximately 78% seen once, with approximately 2.3% in the top ten. About this clone itself: The antigen is unknown.

The TCR was taken from a male donor in good health and CMV-seronegative. The sample was PBMCs. The chain joins TRBV7-2 to TRBJ2-1, with 11 bases identical to TRBD2. CDR3 DNA: TGTGCCAGCAGCTTAGCGCCTAGCGGGGGGTTCCGCGAGCAGTTCTTC. Amino acids: CASSLAPSGGFREQFF.